These 9 T cell receptor beta chains were all obtained from the same sample, sequenced in a study of T cells after yellow fever vaccination. TCRdb redid the calling of the 5' RACE reads with MiXCR, one entry per CDR3 protein. The sample has over 150,000 distinct CDR3 sequences; roughly 6.2% are singletons. The sample was CD4+ T cells sorted from PBMCs, taken on the day of the first yellow fever vaccination. These receptor sequences come from a man between 18 and 29 years old who received the YFV17D yellow fever vaccine.

This clonotype was counted many times. CDR3 protein: CASSFRGVMNTEAFF. The CDR3 DNA sequence: TGTGCCAGCAGCTTCCGGGGGGTAATGAACACTGAAGCTTTCTTT. The chain is built from TRBV5-6 and TRBJ1-1; TRBD1 is a possible D gene (5 bases). The V gene's germline CDR1 is SGHDT and CDR2 YYEEEE. The germline V and J ends were trimmed by 2 bases and 0 bases, with 11 bases remaining between them. This CDR3 is built from 15 residues.

This clonotype was observed a handful of times. This sequence joins TRBV12-3 or TRBV12-4 and TRBJ1-1; unclear D gene. Trimming stripped 3 bases from V and 10 bases from J, with 9 bases between. The CDR3 is 11 residues long. This CDR3 is CASSFLGIAFF. The CDR3 bases are TGTGCCAGCAGTTTTTTGGGGATAGCTTTCTTT.

This clonotype appeared a few times. V is TRBV4-3 and J is TRBJ2-3; D unresolved. Trimming cost V 3 bases and J 6 bases, with 16 bases left between them. CDR1 is LGHNA and CDR2 is YSLEER in the germline V gene. The CDR3 is 15 residues long. The CDR3 DNA is TGCGCCAGCAGCCATCTTGTCCTAGTTTCGGATACGCAGTATTTT. Translating it yields CASSHLVLVSDTQYF.

This clonotype showed up just a few times. The DNA for the CDR3 is TGTGCCAGCAGCTTGGCCAGGGGAAACACCATATATTTT. The encoded protein is CASSLARGNTIYF. J is TRBJ1-3 and V is TRBV5-4, with D uncertain. There are 13 residues in the CDR3. Germline CDR1 SGHNT, CDR2 YYREEE (reference sequence). With 0 bases removed from V and 4 bases from J, the gap between germline ends came to 5 bases.

The table lists this clonotype with many counts. This rearrangement joins TRBV20-1 to TRBJ2-1, with D possibly being TRBD2 (5 bases). Germline V gene data show CDR1 as DFQATT and CDR2 as SNEGSKA (reference sequence). Trimming took 3 bases from V and 4 from J, leaving 19 bases between them. CDR3 length: 16 amino acids. The CDR3 reads CSASTPGSGNYNEQFF. The CDR3 DNA reads TGCAGTGCTAGCACCCCGGGGAGCGGTAATTACAATGAGCAGTTCTTC.

This clonotype was found a few times. The rearrangement links TRBV3-1 to TRBJ2-6, with 7 bases fitting TRBD1. Trimming took 8 bases from V and 0 from J; bases not matched to a gene: 10. The CDR3 runs 17 residues. Germline lookup yields CDR1 LGHDT and CDR2 YNNKEL (reference sequence). This CDR3 reads CASELGTAVSGANVLTF. CDR3 in DNA: TGTGCCAGCGAACTAGGGACAGCGGTCTCTGGGGCCAACGTCCTGACTTTC.

This clonotype has more than one count but fewer than ten. The CDR3 here is CASSTGGTGGPGEKLFF. CDR3 DNA sequence: TGCGCCAGCAGCACGGGAGGGACAGGGGGCCCAGGGGAAAAACTGTTTTTT. J is TRBJ1-4 and V is TRBV4-1, with 12 bases identical to TRBD1. The CDR3 sequence is 17 residues long. Losses at the gene ends were 5 bases for V and 8 bases for J; bases not matched to a gene: 12. Germline CDR1 MGHRA, CDR2 YSYEKL.

In its sample, this clonotype was seen a few times. The chain joins TRBV10-3 to TRBJ2-2, with 9 bases lining up with TRBD1. Germline assignment: CDR1 ENHRY and CDR2 SYGVKD. The CDR3 has 14 residues. The junction had 2 bases not matched to a gene; V was cut back by 4 bases and J by 5 bases. CDR3 sequence reads: CAISGTGETGELFF. Here the CDR3 DNA reads TGTGCCATCAGTGGGACAGGGGAGACCGGGGAGCTGTTTTTT.

The chain joins TRBV7-2 to TRBJ1-4; D might be TRBD1 (6 bases). This CDR3 region has 14 residues. The V end lost 2 bases, the J end lost 7 bases, and 11 bases lay between the germline ends. Germline loops: CDR1 SGHTA, CDR2 FQGNSA. The CDR3 spells CASSLFRGGEKLFF. The CDR3 DNA reads TGTGCCAGCAGCTTATTCAGGGGCGGTGAAAAACTGTTTTTT.